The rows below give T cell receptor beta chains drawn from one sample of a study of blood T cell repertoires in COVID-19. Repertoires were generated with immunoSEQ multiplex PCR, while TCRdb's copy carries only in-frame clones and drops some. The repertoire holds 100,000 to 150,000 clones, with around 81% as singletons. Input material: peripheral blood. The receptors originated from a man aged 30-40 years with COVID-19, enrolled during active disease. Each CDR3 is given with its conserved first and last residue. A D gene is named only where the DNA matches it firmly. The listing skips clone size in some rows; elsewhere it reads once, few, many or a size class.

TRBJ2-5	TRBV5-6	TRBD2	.	CASSLAGGQETQYF	TGTGCCAGCAGCTTGGCGGGGGGCCAAGAGACCCAGTACTTC
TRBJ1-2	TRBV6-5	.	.	CASSFSGTHPNYGYTF	TGTGCCAGCAGTTTCTCCGGGACACATCCTAACTATGGCTACACCTTC
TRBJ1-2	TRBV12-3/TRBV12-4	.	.	CASSQNTYGYTF	TGTGCCAGCAGTCAAAACACCTATGGCTACACCTTC
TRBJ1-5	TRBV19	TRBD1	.	CASTGQGGMGNQPQHF	TGTGCCAGTACGGGGCAGGGGGGAATGGGCAATCAGCCCCAGCATTTT
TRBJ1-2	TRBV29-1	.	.	CSVVEGNGYGYTF	TGCAGCGTTGTGGAGGGGAATGGCTATGGCTACACCTTC
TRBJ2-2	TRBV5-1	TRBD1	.	CASSPGTGGTGELFF	TGCGCCAGCAGCCCCGGGACAGGGGGAACCGGGGAGCTGTTTTTT
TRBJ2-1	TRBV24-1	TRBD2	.	CATSDSMRGGYNEQFF	TGTGCCACCAGTGATTCGATGCGGGGGGGGTACAATGAGCAGTTCTTC
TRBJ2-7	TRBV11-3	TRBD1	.	CASSPLTGFEQYF	TGTGCCAGCAGCCCCCTGACAGGGTTCGAGCAGTACTTC
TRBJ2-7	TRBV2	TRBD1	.	CASSGKSGGQGTYEQYF	TGTGCCAGCAGTGGTAAATCAGGGGGACAGGGAACCTACGAGCAGTACTTC
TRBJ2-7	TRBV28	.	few	CASGTAYEQYF	TGTGCCAGCGGAACAGCCTACGAGCAGTACTTC
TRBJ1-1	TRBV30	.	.	CAWGTDSDTEAFF	TGTGCCTGGGGGACTGACTCGGACACTGAAGCTTTCTTT
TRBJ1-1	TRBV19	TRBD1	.	CASSTTGTGGTEAFF	TGTGCCAGTAGTACAACCGGGACAGGGGGCACTGAAGCTTTCTTT
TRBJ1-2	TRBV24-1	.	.	CATSDQLHGYTF	TGTGCCACCAGTGATCAACTGCATGGCTACACCTTC
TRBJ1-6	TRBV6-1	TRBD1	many	CASSEGTGDNSPLHF	TGTGCCAGCAGTGAAGGGACAGGGGATAATTCACCCCTCCACTTT
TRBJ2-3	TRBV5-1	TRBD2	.	CASSSGTSGVTDTQYF	TGCGCCAGCAGCTCAGGGACTAGCGGGGTCACAGATACGCAGTATTTT
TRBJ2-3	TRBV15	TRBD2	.	CATSRDQGAGADTQYF	TGTGCCACCAGCAGAGATCAGGGAGCGGGAGCAGATACGCAGTATTTT
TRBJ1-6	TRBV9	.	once	CASSVEGVSPLHF	TGTGCCAGCAGCGTAGAAGGGGTTTCACCCCTCCACTTT
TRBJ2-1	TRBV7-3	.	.	CASSLGGQLNEQFF	TGTGCCAGCAGCTTAGGTGGACAGCTCAATGAGCAGTTCTTC
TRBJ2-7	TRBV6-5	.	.	CASGQGGLLSYEQYF	TGTGCCAGCGGGCAGGGTGGGCTTCTCTCCTACGAGCAGTACTTC
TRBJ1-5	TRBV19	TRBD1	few	CASAGGLNQPQHF	TGTGCCAGCGCAGGGGGCTTAAATCAGCCCCAGCATTTT
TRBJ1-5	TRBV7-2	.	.	CASSFSAGNGNQPQHF	TGTGCCAGCAGCTTCTCGGCGGGGAACGGCAATCAGCCCCAGCATTTT
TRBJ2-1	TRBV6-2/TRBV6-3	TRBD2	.	CASSYSPSGRVYNEQFF	TGTGCCAGCAGTTACTCGCCTAGCGGGAGGGTTTACAATGAGCAGTTCTTC
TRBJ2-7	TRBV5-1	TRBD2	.	CASSLARLAGSYEQYF	TGCGCCAGCAGCTTGGCCCGGCTAGCGGGATCCTACGAGCAGTACTTC
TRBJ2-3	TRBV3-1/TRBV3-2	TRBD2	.	CASSQDSGLAGGETQYF	TGTGCCAGCAGCCAAGATTCCGGACTAGCGGGGGGTGAGACGCAGTATTTT
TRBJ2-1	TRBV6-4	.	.	CASSDSAVSSYNEQFF	TGTGCCAGCAGTGACTCTGCGGTTAGCTCCTACAATGAGCAGTTCTTC
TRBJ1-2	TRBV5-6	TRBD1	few	CASSFGQGEHGYTF	TGTGCCAGCAGCTTCGGACAGGGCGAACATGGCTACACCTTC
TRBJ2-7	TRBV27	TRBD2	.	CASSATLPGLATFYEQYF	TGTGCCAGCAGCGCCACCCTACCGGGACTAGCGACCTTCTACGAGCAGTACTTC
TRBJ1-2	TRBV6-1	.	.	CASSDLSGGNYGYTF	TGTGCCAGCAGTGACCTTTCGGGGGGAAACTATGGCTACACCTTC
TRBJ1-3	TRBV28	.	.	CASRVDSSSGNTIYF	TGTGCCAGCAGGGTTGACAGTTCCTCTGGAAACACCATATATTTT
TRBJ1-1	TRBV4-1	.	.	CASSPVARSWRDTEAFF	TGCGCCAGCAGCCCCGTCGCGCGGAGCTGGCGGGACACTGAAGCTTTCTTT
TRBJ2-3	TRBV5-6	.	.	CASSLGWPGASTDTQYF	TGTGCCAGCAGCTTGGGTTGGCCAGGGGCTAGCACAGATACGCAGTATTTT
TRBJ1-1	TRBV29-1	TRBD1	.	CSAHLGQGGTEAFF	TGCAGCGCCCACCTGGGACAGGGGGGCACTGAAGCTTTCTTT
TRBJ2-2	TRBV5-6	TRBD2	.	CASSWLAGGITGELFF	TGTGCCAGCAGCTGGCTAGCGGGGGGTATCACCGGGGAGCTGTTTTTT
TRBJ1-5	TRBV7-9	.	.	CASSLGSGGGNQPQHF	TGTGCCAGCAGCTTAGGATCTGGGGGCGGGAATCAGCCCCAGCATTTT
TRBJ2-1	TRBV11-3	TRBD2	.	CASSLAGSGGPVDNEQFF	TGTGCCAGCAGCTTAGCGGGAAGCGGGGGGCCAGTAGACAATGAGCAGTTCTTC
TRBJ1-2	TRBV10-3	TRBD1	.	CAISADRVGDGYTF	TGTGCCATCAGTGCGGACAGGGTTGGGGATGGCTACACCTTC
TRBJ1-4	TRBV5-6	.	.	CASSLGARTTNEKLFF	TGTGCCAGCAGCTTGGGGGCACGGACAACTAATGAAAAACTGTTTTTT
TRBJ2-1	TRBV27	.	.	CASRPLGSGTYNEQFF	TGTGCCAGCAGGCCACTGGGTAGCGGAACCTACAATGAGCAGTTCTTC
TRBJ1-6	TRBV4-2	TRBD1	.	CASSQMTGTNSPLHF	TGTGCCAGCAGCCAAATGACAGGGACAAATTCACCCCTCCACTTT
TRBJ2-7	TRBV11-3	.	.	CASSLDGTVKSYEQYF	TGTGCCAGCAGCTTAGATGGTACAGTCAAGAGCTACGAGCAGTACTTC
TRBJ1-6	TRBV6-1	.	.	CASSETGRGNSPLHF	TGTGCCAGCAGTGAAACGGGTCGAGGAAATTCACCCCTCCACTTT
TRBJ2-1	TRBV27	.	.	CASSLRSRSSYNEQFF	TGTGCCAGCAGTTTAAGGAGCAGAAGCTCCTACAATGAGCAGTTCTTC
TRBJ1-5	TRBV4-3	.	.	CASSQTPEGNQLQHF	TGCGCCAGCAGCCAGACACCGGAGGGCAATCAGCTCCAGCATTTT
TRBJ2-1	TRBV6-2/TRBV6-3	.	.	CASSWSRELFF	TGTGCCAGCAGTTGGTCGCGGGAACTGTTCTTC
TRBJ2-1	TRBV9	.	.	CASSGGNEQFF	TGTGCCAGCAGCGGAGGTAATGAGCAGTTCTTC